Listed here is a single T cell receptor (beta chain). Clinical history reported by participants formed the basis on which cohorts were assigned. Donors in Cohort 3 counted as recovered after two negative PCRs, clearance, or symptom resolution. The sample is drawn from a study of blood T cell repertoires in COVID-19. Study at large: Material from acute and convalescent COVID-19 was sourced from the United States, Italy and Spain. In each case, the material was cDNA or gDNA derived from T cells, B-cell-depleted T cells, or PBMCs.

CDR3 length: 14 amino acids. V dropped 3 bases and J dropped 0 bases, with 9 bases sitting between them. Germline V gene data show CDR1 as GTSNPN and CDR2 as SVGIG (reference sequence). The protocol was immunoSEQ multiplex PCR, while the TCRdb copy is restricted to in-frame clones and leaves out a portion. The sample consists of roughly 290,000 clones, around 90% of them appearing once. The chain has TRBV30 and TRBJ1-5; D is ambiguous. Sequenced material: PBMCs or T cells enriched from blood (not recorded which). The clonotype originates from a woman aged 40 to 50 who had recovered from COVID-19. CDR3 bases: TGTGCCTGGAGCCGCAGTAATAGCAATCAGCCCCAGCATTTT. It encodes CAWSRSNSNQPQHF. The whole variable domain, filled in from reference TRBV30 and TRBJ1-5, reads SQTIHQWPATLVQPVGSPLSLECTVEGTSNPNLYWYRQAAGRGLQLLFYSVGIGQISSEVPQNLSASRPQDRQFILSSKKLLLSDSGFYLCAWSRSNSNQPQHFGDGTRLSIL.